A single sample gave rise to the 14 T cell receptor beta chains below, sequenced in a study of blood T cell repertoires in COVID-19. Only in-frame clones appear in the TCRdb table, and some are missing; sequencing was by immunoSEQ multiplex PCR. The sample yields hundreds of thousands of clones, just under 85% seen once. Input material: peripheral blood. All receptors come from a woman of 80 years or more with acute or convalescent COVID-19.

The chain recombines TRBV5-1 with TRBJ2-3; 9 bases map to TRBD2. Trimming removed 3 bases from V and 1 base from J; junction bases left unmatched: 6. The CDR3 loop spans 16 amino acids. Germline loops: CDR1 SGHRS, CDR2 YFSETQ. CDR3 DNA sequence: TGCGCCAGCAGCTCGGGACGGACTAGCGGCACAGATACGCAGTATTTT. Its translation: CASSSGRTSGTDTQYF.

The rearrangement joins TRBV18 to TRBJ2-7; 10 bases map to TRBD2. Trimming took 2 bases from V and 7 from J; bases not matched to a gene: 20. The CDR3 extends over 19 amino acids. Germline values: CDR1 KGHSH, CDR2 LQKENI. CDR3 sequence: CASSPLRVASGRSPGEQYF. CDR3 nucleotide sequence: TGTGCCAGCTCACCATTAAGGGTGGCTAGCGGGAGAAGTCCGGGGGAGCAGTACTTC.

This clone was detected once. The chain uses TRBV5-1 and TRBJ2-1, with TRBD1 matching 9 bases. The CDR3 runs 16 residues. Germline CDR1 reads SGHRS; CDR2 reads YFSETQ. Trimming removed 0 bases from V and 2 bases from J; junction bases left unmatched: 3. The CDR3 loop is CASSLGDRAAYNEQFF. In DNA, the CDR3 is TGCGCCAGCAGCTTGGGGGACAGGGCGGCCTACAATGAGCAGTTCTTC. Complete variable domain (other parts from reference TRBV5-1 and TRBJ2-1): KAGVTQTPRYLIKTRGQQVTLSCSPISGHRSVSWYQQTPGQGLQFLFEYFSETQRNKGNFPGRFSGRQFSNSRSEMNVSTLELGDSALYLCASSLGDRAAYNEQFFGPGTRLTVL.

V is TRBV28 and J is TRBJ1-2; 9 nucleotides agree with TRBD1. Trimming removed 8 bases from V and 5 bases from J; junction bases left unmatched: 9. The CDR3 has 14 amino acids. Germline lookup yields CDR1 MDHEN and CDR2 SYDVKM. CDR3 amino acids: CASLTGTGLYGYTF. CDR3 sequence (DNA): TGTGCCAGCCTAACCGGGACAGGGCTTTATGGCTACACCTTC.

The chain is built from TRBV27 and TRBJ2-4; maybe TRBD2 (6 bases). V was pared by 6 bases and J by 0 bases, with 24 bases between. CDR1 is MNHEY and CDR2 is SMNVEV in the germline V gene (reference sequence). This CDR3 is 19 amino acids long. CDR3 loop: CASRLRSLSSDLAKNIQYF. The CDR3 nucleotides are TGTGCCAGCAGACTGCGATCCCTTTCTAGCGATCTAGCCAAAAACATTCAGTACTTC.

The chain combines TRBV4-1 with TRBJ1-2; 8 positions match TRBD1. The CDR3 is 15 amino acids. Germline V gene lookup returns CDR1 MGHRA and CDR2 YSYEKL. Trimming removed 4 bases from V and 4 bases from J; junction bases left unmatched: 8. CDR3 sequence reads: CASSLLDRVGYGYTF. CDR3 sequence (DNA): TGCGCCAGCAGCCTACTGGACAGGGTAGGCTATGGCTACACCTTC.

The chain is built from TRBV12-3 or TRBV12-4 and TRBJ1-1, with 7 nucleotides matching TRBD1. This CDR3 is built from 12 residues. V was pared by 4 bases and J by 11 bases, with 7 bases of the junction left unmatched. CDR3 sequence (DNA): TGTGCCAGCAGTTCCCGGACAGGACGGGCTTTCTTT. Its protein is CASSSRTGRAFF.

V and J are TRBV20-1 and TRBJ2-3; D is ambiguous. V gave up 3 bases and J gave up 2 bases, with 6 bases separating them. Germline CDR1 reads DFQATT; CDR2 reads SNEGSKA (reference sequence). The CDR3 covers 12 residues. CDR3: CSASEYTDTQYF. In nucleotides, the CDR3 is TGCAGTGCTAGTGAATACACAGATACGCAGTATTTT.

The chain is built from TRBV4-2 and TRBJ2-3; 15 positions match TRBD2. V lost 4 bases, J lost 4 bases, and 3 bases stayed unmatched. CDR3 size: 16 residues. Per the germline V gene, CDR1 is LGHNA and CDR2 is YNFKEQ. The DNA for the CDR3 is TGTGCCAGCAGCCGCGGGACTAGCGGGGGGCCAGATACGCAGTATTTT. Residues: CASSRGTSGGPDTQYF.

The chain has TRBV10-2 and TRBJ1-1; 8 nucleotides agree with TRBD1. J gave up 4 bases and V 10 bases, and 8 bases lay outside the gene matches. Germline loops: CDR1 WSHSY, CDR2 SAAADI. The CDR3 consists of 13 residues. Here the CDR3 DNA reads TGCGCCATCACCGCTACAGGGGGCACTGAAGCTTTCTTT. Translating gives CAITATGGTEAFF.

V is TRBV14 and J is TRBJ2-3; unclear D gene. V was cut by 0 bases and J by 8 bases, with 6 bases left in between. The CDR3 is made up of 12 amino acids. CDR1 is SGHDN, CDR2 FVKESK, per germline. CDR3 loop: CASSQEVGTQYF. In DNA form, the CDR3 reads TGTGCCAGCAGCCAAGAGGTCGGTACGCAGTATTTT.

The rearrangement joins TRBV15 to TRBJ1-2, with 9 bases fitting TRBD1. This CDR3 region has 14 residues. Germline CDR1 reads LNHNV; CDR2 reads YYDKDF (reference sequence). The V and J ends lost 0 bases and 8 bases, in that order; junction bases with no gene match: 4. The CDR3 here is CATSRDGDRDGYTF. CDR3 in DNA: TGTGCCACCAGCAGAGATGGGGACAGGGACGGCTACACCTTC.

This clone has only a few counts. The chain recombines TRBV2 with TRBJ2-7; unclear D gene. The length of the CDR3 is 14 residues. Germline CDR1 reads SNHLY; CDR2 reads FYNNEI. The V end lost 4 bases, the J end lost 0 bases, and 10 bases lay between the germline ends. The CDR3, as DNA: TGTGCCAGCAGTGGTTACTACTACTCCTACGAGCAGTACTTC. This encodes CASSGYYYSYEQYF. The full variable domain, rest sourced from reference TRBV2 and TRBJ2-7, is EPEVTQTPSHQVTQMGQEVILRCVPISNHLYFYWYRQILGQKVEFLVSFYNNEISEKSEIFDDQFSVERPDGSNFTLKIRSTKLEDSAMYFCASSGYYYSYEQYFGPGTRLTVT.

V and J are TRBV7-3 and TRBJ2-3; no reliable D call. Germline CDR1 is SGHTA and CDR2 is FQGTGA. Trimming took off 0 bases at V and 4 bases at J, with 8 bases between the two ends. This CDR3 spans 14 amino acids. Here the CDR3 reads CASSLTGPADTQYF. CDR3 DNA sequence: TGTGCCAGCAGCTTAACTGGGCCTGCAGATACGCAGTATTTT. The variable domain in full, completed from reference TRBV7-3 and TRBJ2-3, reads GAGVSQTPSNKVTEKGKYVELRCDPISGHTALYWYRQSLGQGPEFLIYFQGTGAADDSGLPNDRFFAVRPEGSVSTLKIQRTERGDSAVYLCASSLTGPADTQYFGPGTRLTVL.